This T cell receptor (beta chain) appears in the sequencing data of a study of CXCR3-negative and CXCR3-positive naive CD8 T cells. Overall study results and limits: Whereas memory cells differed, naive CXCR3-negative and CXCR3-positive cells shared similar TRBV-TRBJ usage.

The germline CDR1 and CDR2 sequences are SGHTA and FQGNSA. This CDR3 has 13 amino acids. The authors made the TRB cDNA libraries by 5' RACE using UMI labels. Reprocessing the 5' RACE reads, TCRdb reports a single entry for every CDR3 protein and omits DNA. This sample's table has about 43,000 distinct CDR3 sequences. Of note for this clonotype: Its antigen is still unknown.

Sequenced input: memory CD8+ T cells from blood. The V call is TRBV7-2, the J call TRBJ1-5; the D gene TCRdb calls, TRBD1, cannot be checked with no DNA. This TCR came from a human donor in good health. Some clones in this sample may be carry-over from other donors' samples. CDR3 region: CASSLDMHQPQHF.